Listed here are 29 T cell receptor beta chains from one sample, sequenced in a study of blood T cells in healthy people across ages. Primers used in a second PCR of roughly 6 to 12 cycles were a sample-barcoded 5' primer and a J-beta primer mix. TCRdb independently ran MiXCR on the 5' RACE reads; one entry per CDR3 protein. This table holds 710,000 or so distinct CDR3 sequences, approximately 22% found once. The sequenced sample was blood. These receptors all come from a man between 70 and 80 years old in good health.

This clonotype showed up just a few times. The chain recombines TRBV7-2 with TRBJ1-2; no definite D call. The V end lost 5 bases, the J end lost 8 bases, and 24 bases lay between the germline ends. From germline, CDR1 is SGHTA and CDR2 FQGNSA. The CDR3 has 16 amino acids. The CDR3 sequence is CASSRVGGPPQKGYTF. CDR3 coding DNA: TGTGCCAGCAGCAGAGTGGGTGGGCCGCCTCAAAAGGGCTACACCTTC.

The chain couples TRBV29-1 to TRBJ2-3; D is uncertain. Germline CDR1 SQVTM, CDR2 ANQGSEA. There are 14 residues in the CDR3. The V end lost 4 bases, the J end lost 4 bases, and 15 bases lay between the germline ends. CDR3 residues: CSVVVLGRADTQYF. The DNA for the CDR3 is TGCAGCGTTGTGGTCCTGGGAAGGGCAGATACGCAGTATTTT.

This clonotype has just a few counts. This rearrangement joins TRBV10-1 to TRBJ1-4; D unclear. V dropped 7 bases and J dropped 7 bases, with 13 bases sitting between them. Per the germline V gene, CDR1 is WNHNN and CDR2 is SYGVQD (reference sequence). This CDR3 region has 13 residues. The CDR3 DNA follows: TGCGCCAGCAAGAAAAGCGAGGGTGAAAAACTGTTTTTT. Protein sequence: CASKKSEGEKLFF.

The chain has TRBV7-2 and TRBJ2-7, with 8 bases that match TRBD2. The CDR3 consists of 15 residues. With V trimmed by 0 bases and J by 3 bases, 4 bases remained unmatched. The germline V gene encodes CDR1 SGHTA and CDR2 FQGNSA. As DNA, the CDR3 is TGTGCCAGCAGCTTAGCAGCGGGAGAACTCTACGAGCAGTACGTC. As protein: CASSLAAGELYEQYV.

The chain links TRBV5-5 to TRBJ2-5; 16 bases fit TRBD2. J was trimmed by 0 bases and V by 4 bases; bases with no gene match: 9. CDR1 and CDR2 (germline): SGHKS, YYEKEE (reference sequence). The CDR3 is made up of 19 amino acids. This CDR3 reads CASSGSPGLAGGNQETQYF. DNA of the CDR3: TGTGCCAGCAGCGGATCTCCGGGACTAGCGGGGGGGAACCAAGAGACCCAGTACTTC.

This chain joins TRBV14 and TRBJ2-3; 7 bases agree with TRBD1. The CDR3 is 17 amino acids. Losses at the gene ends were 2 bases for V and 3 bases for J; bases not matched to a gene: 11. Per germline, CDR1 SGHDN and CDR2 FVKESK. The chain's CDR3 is CASSQRAYRGLTDTQYF. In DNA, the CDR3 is TGTGCCAGCAGCCAACGGGCTTACAGGGGCCTAACAGATACGCAGTATTTT.

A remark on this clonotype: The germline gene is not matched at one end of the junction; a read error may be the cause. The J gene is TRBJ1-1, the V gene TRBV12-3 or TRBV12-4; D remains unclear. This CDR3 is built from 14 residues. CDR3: CASSLLDANAEAFF. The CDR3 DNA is TGTGCCAGCAGTTTGTTGGACGCGAACGCTGAAGCTTTCTTT.

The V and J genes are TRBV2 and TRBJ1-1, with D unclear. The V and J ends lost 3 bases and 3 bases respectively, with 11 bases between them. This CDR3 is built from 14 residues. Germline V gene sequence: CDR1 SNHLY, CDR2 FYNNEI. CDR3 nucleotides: TGTGCCAGCAGTGAGAGGATGTTTTACACTGAAGCTTTCTTT. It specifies CASSERMFYTEAFF.

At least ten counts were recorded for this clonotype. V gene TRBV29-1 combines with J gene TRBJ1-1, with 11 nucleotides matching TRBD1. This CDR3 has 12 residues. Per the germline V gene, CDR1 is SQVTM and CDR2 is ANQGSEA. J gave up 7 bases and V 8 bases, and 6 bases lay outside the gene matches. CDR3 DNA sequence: TGCAGCTCCCGGACAGGGGGCTTTGAAGCTTTCTTT. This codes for CSSRTGGFEAFF.

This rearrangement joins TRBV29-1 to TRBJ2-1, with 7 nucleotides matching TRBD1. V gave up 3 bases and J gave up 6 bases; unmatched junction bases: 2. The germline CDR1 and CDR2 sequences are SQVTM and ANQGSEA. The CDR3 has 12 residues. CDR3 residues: CSVEGTANEQFF. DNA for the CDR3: TGCAGCGTTGAGGGGACAGCCAATGAGCAGTTCTTC.

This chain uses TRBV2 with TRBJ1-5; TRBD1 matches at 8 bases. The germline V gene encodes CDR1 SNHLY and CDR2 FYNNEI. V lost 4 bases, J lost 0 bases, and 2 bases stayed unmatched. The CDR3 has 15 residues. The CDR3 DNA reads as TGTGCCAGCAGTGGGACAGGGATTAGCAATCAGCCCCAGCATTTT. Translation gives CASSGTGISNQPQHF. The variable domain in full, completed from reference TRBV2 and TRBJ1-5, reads EPEVTQTPSHQVTQMGQEVILRCVPISNHLYFYWYRQILGQKVEFLVSFYNNEISEKSEIFDDQFSVERPDGSNFTLKIRSTKLEDSAMYFCASSGTGISNQPQHFGDGTRLSIL.

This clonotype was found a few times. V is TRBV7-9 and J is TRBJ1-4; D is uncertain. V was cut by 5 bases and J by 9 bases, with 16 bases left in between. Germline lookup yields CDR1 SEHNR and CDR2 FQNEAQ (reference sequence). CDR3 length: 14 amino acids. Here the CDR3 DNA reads TGTGCCAGCAGCCCAGTGGACTCGGGGAAAAAACTGTTTTTT. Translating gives CASSPVDSGKKLFF.

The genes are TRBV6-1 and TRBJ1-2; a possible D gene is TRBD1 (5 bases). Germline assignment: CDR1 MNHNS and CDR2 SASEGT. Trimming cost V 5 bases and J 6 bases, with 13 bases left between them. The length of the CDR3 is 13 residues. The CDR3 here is CASSSRGSNGYTF. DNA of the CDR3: TGTGCCAGCAGTTCCCGGGGCTCTAATGGCTACACCTTC.

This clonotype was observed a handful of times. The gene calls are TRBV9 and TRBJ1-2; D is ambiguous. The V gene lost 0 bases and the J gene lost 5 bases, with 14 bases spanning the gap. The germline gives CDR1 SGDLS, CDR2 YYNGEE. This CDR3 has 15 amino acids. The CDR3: CASSVALPGTYGYTF. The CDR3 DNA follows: TGTGCCAGCAGCGTAGCTCTTCCAGGAACGTATGGCTACACCTTC. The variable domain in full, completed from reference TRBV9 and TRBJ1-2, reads DSGVTQTPKHLITATGQRVTLRCSPRSGDLSVYWYQQSLDQGLQFLIQYYNGEERAKGNILERFSAQQFPDLHSELNLSSLELGDSALYFCASSVALPGTYGYTFGSGTRLTVV.

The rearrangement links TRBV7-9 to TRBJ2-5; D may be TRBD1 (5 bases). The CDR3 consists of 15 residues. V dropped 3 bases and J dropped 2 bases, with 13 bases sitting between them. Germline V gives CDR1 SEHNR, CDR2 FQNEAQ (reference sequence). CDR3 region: CASSFRQPNQETQYF. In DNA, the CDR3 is TGTGCCAGCAGCTTTAGACAGCCAAATCAAGAGACCCAGTACTTC.

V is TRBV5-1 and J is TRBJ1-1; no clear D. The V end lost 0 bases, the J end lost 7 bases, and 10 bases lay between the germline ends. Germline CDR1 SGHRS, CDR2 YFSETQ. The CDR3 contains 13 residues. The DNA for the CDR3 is TGCGCCAGCAGCTTGGACTGGAAAAGTGAAGCTTTCTTT. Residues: CASSLDWKSEAFF. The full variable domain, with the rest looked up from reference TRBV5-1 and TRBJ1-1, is KAGVTQTPRYLIKTRGQQVTLSCSPISGHRSVSWYQQTPGQGLQFLFEYFSETQRNKGNFPGRFSGRQFSNSRSEMNVSTLELGDSALYLCASSLDWKSEAFFGQGTRLTVV.

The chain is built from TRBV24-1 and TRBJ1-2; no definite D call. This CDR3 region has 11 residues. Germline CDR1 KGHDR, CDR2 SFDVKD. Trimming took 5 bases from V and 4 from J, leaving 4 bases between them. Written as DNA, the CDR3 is TGTGCCACCAGTGGCAGCTATGGCTACACCTTC. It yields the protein CATSGSYGYTF.

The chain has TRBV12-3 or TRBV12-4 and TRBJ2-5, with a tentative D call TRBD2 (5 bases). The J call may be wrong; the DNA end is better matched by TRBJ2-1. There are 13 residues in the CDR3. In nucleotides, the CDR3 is TGTGCCAGTATACTAGGAGCTGCCTATGAGCAGTTCTTC. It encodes CASILGAAYEQFF.

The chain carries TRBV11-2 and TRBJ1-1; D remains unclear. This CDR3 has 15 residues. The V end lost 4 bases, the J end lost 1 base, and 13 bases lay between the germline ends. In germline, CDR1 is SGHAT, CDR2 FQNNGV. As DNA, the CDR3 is TGTGCCAGCAGCTCCTACCACGTAGGGAACACTGAAGCTTTCTTT. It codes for CASSSYHVGNTEAFF.

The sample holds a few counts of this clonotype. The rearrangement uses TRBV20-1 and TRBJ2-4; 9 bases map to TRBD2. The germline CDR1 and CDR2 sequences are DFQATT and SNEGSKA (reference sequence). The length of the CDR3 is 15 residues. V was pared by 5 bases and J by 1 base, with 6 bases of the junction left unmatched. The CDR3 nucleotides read TGCAGTGCTCAGAGAGCGGGGGGTGCCAAAAACATTCAGTACTTC. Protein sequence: CSAQRAGGAKNIQYF.

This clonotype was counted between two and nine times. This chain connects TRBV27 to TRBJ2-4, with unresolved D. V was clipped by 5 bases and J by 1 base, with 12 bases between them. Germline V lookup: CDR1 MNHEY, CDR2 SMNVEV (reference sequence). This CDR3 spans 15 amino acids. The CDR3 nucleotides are TGTGCCAGCAGTGACCGTAAAAATGCCAAAAACATTCAGTACTTC. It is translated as CASSDRKNAKNIQYF.

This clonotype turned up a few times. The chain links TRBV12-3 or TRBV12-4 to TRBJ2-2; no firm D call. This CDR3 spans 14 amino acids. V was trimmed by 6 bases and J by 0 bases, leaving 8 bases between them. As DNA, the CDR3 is TGTGCCAGCAGCACAAGAACGAACACCGGGGAGCTGTTTTTT. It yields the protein CASSTRTNTGELFF.

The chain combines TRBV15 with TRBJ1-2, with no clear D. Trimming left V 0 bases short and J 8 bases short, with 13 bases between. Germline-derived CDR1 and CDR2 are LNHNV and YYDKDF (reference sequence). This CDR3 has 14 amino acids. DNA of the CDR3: TGTGCCACCAGCAGAGATTCGGCAGGACGGGGCTACACCTTC. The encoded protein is CATSRDSAGRGYTF.

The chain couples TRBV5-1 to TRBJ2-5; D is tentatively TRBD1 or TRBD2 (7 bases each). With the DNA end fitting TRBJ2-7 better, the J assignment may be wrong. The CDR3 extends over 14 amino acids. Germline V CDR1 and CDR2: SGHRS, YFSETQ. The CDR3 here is CATSQGGNSYEQYF. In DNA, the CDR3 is TGCGCCACCTCCCAGGGGGGGAACTCCTACGAGCAGTACTTC.

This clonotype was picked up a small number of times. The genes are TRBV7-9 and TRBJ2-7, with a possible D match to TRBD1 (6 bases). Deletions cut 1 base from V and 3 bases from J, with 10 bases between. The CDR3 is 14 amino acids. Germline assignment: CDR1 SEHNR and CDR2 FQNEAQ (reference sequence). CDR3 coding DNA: TGTGCCAGCAGCTTAGGACAGGCCCTCTACGAGCAGTACGTC. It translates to CASSLGQALYEQYV.

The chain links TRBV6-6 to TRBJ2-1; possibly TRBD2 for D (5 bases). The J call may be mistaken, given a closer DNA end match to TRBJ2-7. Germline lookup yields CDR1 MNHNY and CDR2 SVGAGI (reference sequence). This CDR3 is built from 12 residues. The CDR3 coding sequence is TGTGCCAGCAGTTACTCGACGGGGGAGCAGTACTTC. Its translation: CASSYSTGEQYF.

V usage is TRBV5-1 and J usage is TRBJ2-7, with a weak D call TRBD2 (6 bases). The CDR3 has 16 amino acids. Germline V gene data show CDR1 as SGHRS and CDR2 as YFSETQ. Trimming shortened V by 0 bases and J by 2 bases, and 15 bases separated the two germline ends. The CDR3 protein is CASSLDYSTGAYEQYF. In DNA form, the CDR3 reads TGCGCCAGCAGCTTGGATTATTCAACGGGGGCCTACGAGCAGTACTTC. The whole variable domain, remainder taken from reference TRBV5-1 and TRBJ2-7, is KAGVTQTPRYLIKTRGQQVTLSCSPISGHRSVSWYQQTPGQGLQFLFEYFSETQRNKGNFPGRFSGRQFSNSRSEMNVSTLELGDSALYLCASSLDYSTGAYEQYFGPGTRLTVT.

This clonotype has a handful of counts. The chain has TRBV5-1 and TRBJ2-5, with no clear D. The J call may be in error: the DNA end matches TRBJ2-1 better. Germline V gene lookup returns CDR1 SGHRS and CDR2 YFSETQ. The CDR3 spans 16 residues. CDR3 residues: CASSSGGRVDRGEQFF. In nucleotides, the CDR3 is TGCGCCAGCAGCTCCGGTGGGCGAGTTGACCGCGGTGAGCAGTTCTTC.

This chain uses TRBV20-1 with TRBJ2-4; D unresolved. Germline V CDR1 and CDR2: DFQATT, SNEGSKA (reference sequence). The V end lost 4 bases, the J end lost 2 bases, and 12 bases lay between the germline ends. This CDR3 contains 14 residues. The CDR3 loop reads CSAIRPGPKNIQYF. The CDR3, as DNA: TGCAGTGCTATACGACCGGGTCCCAAAAACATTCAGTACTTC.